The present entry profiles one T cell receptor (beta chain) with its context. No conserved phenylalanine or tryptophan is present at the end of the CDR3, so a read error is the likely explanation. The limits of the CDR3 on the DNA are not certain, so only TCRdb's listed CDR3 is given. The data belong to a study of blood T cell repertoires in COVID-19. In the study overall: Whether acute or convalescent, the COVID-19 samples came from the United States, Italy and Spain. Sample material is recorded as cDNA or gDNA derived from T cells, B-cell-depleted T cells, or PBMCs.

As processed by the authors: Estimates of nucleated cell counts were drawn from the amplification of reference gene primers. Sequenced by immunoSEQ multiplex PCR; TCRdb stores in-frame clones only, minus some. That table furnishes V, J and clone size, whereas the DNA furnished D and trimming. The table lists about 130,000 clones, roughly 84% of them singletons. The TCR sequence derives from a human donor in a cohort sampled during active COVID-19. Sequenced: peripheral blood.

This CDR3 reads CASRPALGTASL. The chain is built from TRBV12-3 or TRBV12-4 and TRBJ1-2; no check of the table's D call, TRBD1, against the DNA was made. Both ends counted, the CDR3 spans 12 residues.